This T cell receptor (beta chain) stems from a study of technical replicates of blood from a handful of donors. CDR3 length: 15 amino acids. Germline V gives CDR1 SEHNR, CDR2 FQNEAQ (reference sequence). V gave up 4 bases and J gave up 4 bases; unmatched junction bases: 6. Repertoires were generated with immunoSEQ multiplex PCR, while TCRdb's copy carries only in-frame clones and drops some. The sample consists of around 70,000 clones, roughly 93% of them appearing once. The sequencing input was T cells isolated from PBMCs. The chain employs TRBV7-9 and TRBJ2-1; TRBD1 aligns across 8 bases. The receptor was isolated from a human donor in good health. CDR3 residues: CASSSTGGYYNEQFF. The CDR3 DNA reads TGTGCCAGCAGCTCCACAGGGGGGTATTACAATGAGCAGTTCTTC.